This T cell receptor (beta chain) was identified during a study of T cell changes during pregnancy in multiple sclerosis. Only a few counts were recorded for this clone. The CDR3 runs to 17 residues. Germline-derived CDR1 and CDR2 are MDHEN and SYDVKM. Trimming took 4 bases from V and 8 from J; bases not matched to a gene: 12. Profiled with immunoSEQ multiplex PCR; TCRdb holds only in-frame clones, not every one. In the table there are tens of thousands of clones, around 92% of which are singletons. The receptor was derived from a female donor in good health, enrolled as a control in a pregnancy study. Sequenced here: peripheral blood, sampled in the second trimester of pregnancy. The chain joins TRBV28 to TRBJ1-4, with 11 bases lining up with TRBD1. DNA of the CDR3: TGTGCCAGCAGTTGGGGTGGCGGACAGGGGGCCGGGGAAAAACTGTTTTTT. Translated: CASSWGGGQGAGEKLFF.